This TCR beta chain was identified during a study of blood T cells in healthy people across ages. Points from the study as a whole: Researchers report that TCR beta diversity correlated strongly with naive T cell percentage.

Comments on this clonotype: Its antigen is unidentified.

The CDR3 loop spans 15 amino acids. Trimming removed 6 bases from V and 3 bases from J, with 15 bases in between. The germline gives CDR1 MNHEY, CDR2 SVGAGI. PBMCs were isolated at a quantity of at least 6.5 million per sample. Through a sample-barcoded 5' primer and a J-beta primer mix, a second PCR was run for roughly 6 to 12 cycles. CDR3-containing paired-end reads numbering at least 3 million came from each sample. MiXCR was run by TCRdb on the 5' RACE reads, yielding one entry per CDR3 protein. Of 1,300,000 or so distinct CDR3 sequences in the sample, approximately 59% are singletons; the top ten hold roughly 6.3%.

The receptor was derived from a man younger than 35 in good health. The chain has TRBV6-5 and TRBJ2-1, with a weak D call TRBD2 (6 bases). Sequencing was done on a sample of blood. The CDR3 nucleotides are TGTGCCAGCAGGTGCCGGGAGTGGAACTACAATGAGCAGTTCTTC. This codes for CASRCREWNYNEQFF.